This entry lists 10 T cell receptor beta chains sequenced from one sample in a study of OX40 agonist ivuxolimab in advanced cancers. Generated by immunoSEQ multiplex PCR, the TCRdb table keeps only in-frame clones and is missing some. The profile shows approximately 79,000 clones, about nine tenths of them singletons. Sequences were derived from CD4+ or CD8+ T cells sorted from blood, sampled in a trial of the OX40 agonist ivuxolimab. The receptor source for this set is an adult with an advanced solid tumor such as melanoma, head and neck, liver or kidney cancer.

This clone is labeled as medium-sized. The rearrangement joins TRBV5-1 to TRBJ1-1; D uncertain. V lost 0 bases, J lost 0 bases, and 9 bases lay in between. The CDR3 spans 15 residues. Germline V CDR1 and CDR2: SGHRS, YFSETQ. CDR3 in DNA: TGCGCCAGCAGCTTGGGTGACAACATGAACACTGAAGCTTTCTTT. Its translation is CASSLGDNMNTEAFF. The whole variable domain, filled in from reference TRBV5-1 and TRBJ1-1, reads KAGVTQTPRYLIKTRGQQVTLSCSPISGHRSVSWYQQTPGQGLQFLFEYFSETQRNKGNFPGRFSGRQFSNSRSEMNVSTLELGDSALYLCASSLGDNMNTEAFFGQGTRLTVV.

The gene calls are TRBV11-2 and TRBJ2-7, with D possibly matching TRBD1 (6 bases). Germline V gene data show CDR1 as SGHAT and CDR2 as FQNNGV. V was pared by 2 bases and J by 1 base, with 12 bases between. The CDR3 totals 15 residues. The CDR3 reads CASSLSTGQSYEQYF. The CDR3 DNA reads TGTGCCAGCAGCTTAAGCACAGGACAGTCCTACGAGCAGTACTTC.

V and J are TRBV7-2 and TRBJ2-2; D is unclear. The V gene lost 5 bases and the J gene lost 1 base, with 14 bases spanning the gap. The CDR3 runs to 16 residues. The germline V gene has CDR1 SGHTA and CDR2 FQGNSA. CDR3 bases: TGTGCCAGCAGCCCGGTTAGGGTGGAGAACACCGGGGAGCTGTTTTTT. This gives the protein CASSPVRVENTGELFF.

This clone was counted between two and nine times. This sequence joins TRBV14 and TRBJ1-2, with D tentatively TRBD1 (5 bases). The length of the CDR3 is 14 residues. The V gene's germline CDR1 is SGHDN and CDR2 FVKESK. V shed 5 bases and J shed 7 bases, with 17 bases lying between them. The CDR3: CASSSRTGRSGYTF. CDR3 DNA sequence: TGTGCCAGCAGCTCGCGGACGGGACGAAGTGGCTACACCTTC.

This clone was seen only once. The chain joins TRBV5-6 to TRBJ1-3; D not certain. The CDR3 is 16 amino acids. Germline-derived CDR1 and CDR2 are SGHDT and YYEEEE. Trimming removed 4 bases at V and 0 bases at J, with 14 bases between. The CDR3 loop is CASSLDFLLSGNTIYF. CDR3 coding DNA: TGTGCCAGCAGCCTTGACTTCCTCCTCTCTGGAAACACCATATATTTT.

CDR3 nucleotides: TGCGCCAGCAGCCCTCGGACAGGGAATAATTCACCCCTCCACTTT. Amino acid sequence: CASSPRTGNNSPLHF. The chain combines TRBV5-1 with TRBJ1-6; 8 nucleotides line up with TRBD1. V lost 4 bases and J lost 5; bases outside the gene matches: 5. Germline V lookup: CDR1 SGHRS, CDR2 YFSETQ. The CDR3 loop spans 15 amino acids.

The chain uses TRBV5-1 and TRBJ2-5; perhaps TRBD2 as D (6 bases). Germline V CDR1 and CDR2: SGHRS, YFSETQ. Trimming removed 0 bases at V and 2 bases at J, with 20 bases between. This CDR3 has 18 amino acids. CDR3 coding DNA: TGCGCCAGCAGCTTGGTCCCCATGACTAGGGGCATTCAAGAGACCCAGTACTTC. Its protein product is CASSLVPMTRGIQETQYF.

The chain uses TRBV29-1 and TRBJ2-3; D is undetermined. Germline CDR1 and CDR2: SQVTM and ANQGSEA. The CDR3 is 13 amino acids. With 7 bases removed from V and 1 base from J, the gap between germline ends came to 12 bases. Here the CDR3 reads CSDTASGTDTQYF. Written as DNA, the CDR3 is TGCAGCGATACGGCCAGTGGCACAGATACGCAGTATTTT.

The V and J genes are TRBV27 and TRBJ2-5, with 7 bases aligning to TRBD2. CDR3 length: 15 residues. Germline trimming cut 4 bases from V and 4 bases from J; bases unmatched to any gene: 9. The germline gives CDR1 MNHEY, CDR2 SMNVEV (reference sequence). CDR3 residues: CASSSSREGGETQYF. CDR3 in DNA: TGTGCCAGCAGTTCCTCTAGGGAGGGAGGAGAGACCCAGTACTTC.

This clone was detected once. V usage is TRBV2 and J usage is TRBJ2-1, with D possibly being TRBD2 (6 bases). The CDR3 is 13 amino acids. Trimming took off 1 base at V and 6 bases at J, with 7 bases between the two ends. The germline gives CDR1 SNHLY, CDR2 FYNNEI. Here the CDR3 reads CASSEEEGNEQFF. The CDR3 DNA sequence: TGTGCCAGCAGTGAAGAGGAGGGCAATGAGCAGTTCTTC.